This entry concerns a single T cell receptor (beta chain). Primers for the PCR totalled 60 Vbeta and 13 Jbeta. Assay used: immunoSEQ multiplex PCR; TCRdb lists only in-frame clones, some missing. The table has 100,000 to 120,000 clones, just over 75% seen once. This sample was taken from a study of cytomegalovirus exposure and HLA in healthy donors. There are 16 residues in the CDR3. V was clipped by 4 bases and J by 2 bases, with 16 bases between them. The germline gives CDR1 SGHKS, CDR2 YYEKEE (reference sequence). This clonotype was obtained from a man aged 25-45 years in good health and CMV-seropositive. Sequencing was performed on PBMCs. V gene TRBV5-5 combines with J gene TRBJ1-5, with D maybe TRBD1 (5 bases). The CDR3 nucleotides are TGTGCCAGCAGCATTACAGGAGTAATGGGCAATCAGCCCCAGCATTTT. This sequence encodes CASSITGVMGNQPQHF. The entire variable domain, with the rest obtained from reference TRBV5-5 and TRBJ1-5, is as follows: DAGVTQSPTHLIKTRGQQVTLRCSPISGHKSVSWYQQVLGQGPQFIFQYYEKEERGRGNFPDRFSARQFPNYSSELNVNALLLGDSALYLCASSITGVMGNQPQHFGDGTRLSIL.